The clone carrying this TCR beta chain was observed a handful of times. The antigen is unknown. The V gene lost 5 bases and the J gene lost 4 bases, with 12 bases spanning the gap. The germline CDR1 and CDR2 sequences are KGHSH and LQKENI. CDR3 length equals 15 residues. The data derive from a study of CD8+CD57+ T cells in acquired aplastic anemia. About the study: Mean yield of DNA from sorted CD4+ and CD8+ cells was 2.5 to 4 ug. Study-wide results and caveats: Overlap between patients and controls comprised about 28 CD8+ CDR3 sequences. Levels of CD8+ Simpson's diversity were not significantly distinct in patients versus controls.

For CDR3 and TCR beta VDJ profiling, genomic DNA was the template used. TCRdb itself ran the reads through MiXCR, one entry per CDR3 protein. The table has about 200,000 distinct CDR3 sequences, about half seen once; the top ten hold approximately 20%. Only patients with CD8+CD57+ cell expansion on flow cytometry were chosen for sequencing. Blood was sampled before the patients had received any therapy. The chain has TRBV18 and TRBJ1-6; possibly TRBD1 for D (6 bases). The material sequenced was sorted CD4+, CD8+, or CD8+CD57+ T cells (not recorded which) from PBMCs. The sequence derives from a human donor with aplastic anemia. The CDR3 DNA follows: TGTGCCAGCTCAGTACAGGGAAAATATAATTCACCCCTCCACTTT. Amino acids: CASSVQGKYNSPLHF.